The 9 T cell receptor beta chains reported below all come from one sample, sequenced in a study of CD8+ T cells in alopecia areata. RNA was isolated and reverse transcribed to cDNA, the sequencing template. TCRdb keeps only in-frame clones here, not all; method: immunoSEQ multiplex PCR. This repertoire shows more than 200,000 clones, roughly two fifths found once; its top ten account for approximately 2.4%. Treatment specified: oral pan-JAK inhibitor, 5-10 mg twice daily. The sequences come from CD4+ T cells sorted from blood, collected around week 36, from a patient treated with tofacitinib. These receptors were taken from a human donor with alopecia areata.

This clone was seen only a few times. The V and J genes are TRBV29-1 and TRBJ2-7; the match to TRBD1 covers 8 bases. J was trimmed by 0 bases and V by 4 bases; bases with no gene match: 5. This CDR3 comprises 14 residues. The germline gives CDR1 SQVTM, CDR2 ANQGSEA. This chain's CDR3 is CSVATGTGSYEQYF. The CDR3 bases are TGCAGCGTTGCGACCGGGACAGGCTCCTACGAGCAGTACTTC.

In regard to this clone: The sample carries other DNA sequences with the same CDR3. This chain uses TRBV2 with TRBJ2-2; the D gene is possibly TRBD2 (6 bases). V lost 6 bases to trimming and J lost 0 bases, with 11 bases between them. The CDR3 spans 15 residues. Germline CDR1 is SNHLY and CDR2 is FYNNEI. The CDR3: CASSPRLANTGELFF. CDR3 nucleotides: TGTGCCAGCAGCCCCAGACTAGCGAACACCGGGGAGCTGTTTTTT. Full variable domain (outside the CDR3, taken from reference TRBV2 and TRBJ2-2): EPEVTQTPSHQVTQMGQEVILRCVPISNHLYFYWYRQILGQKVEFLVSFYNNEISEKSEIFDDQFSVERPDGSNFTLKIRSTKLEDSAMYFCASSPRLANTGELFFGEGSRLTVL.

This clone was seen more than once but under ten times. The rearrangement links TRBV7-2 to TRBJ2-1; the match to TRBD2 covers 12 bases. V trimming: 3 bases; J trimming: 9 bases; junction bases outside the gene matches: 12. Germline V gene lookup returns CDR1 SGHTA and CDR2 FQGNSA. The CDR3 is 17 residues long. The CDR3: CASSLTGTSGPGGEQFF. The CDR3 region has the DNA TGTGCCAGCAGCTTGACCGGGACTAGCGGGCCAGGCGGTGAGCAGTTCTTC. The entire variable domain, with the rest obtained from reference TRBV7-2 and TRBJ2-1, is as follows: GAGVSQSPSNKVTEKGKDVELRCDPISGHTALYWYRQSLGQGLEFLIYFQGNSAPDKSGLPSDRFSAERTGGSVSTLTIQRTQQEDSAVYLCASSLTGTSGPGGEQFFGPGTRLTVL.

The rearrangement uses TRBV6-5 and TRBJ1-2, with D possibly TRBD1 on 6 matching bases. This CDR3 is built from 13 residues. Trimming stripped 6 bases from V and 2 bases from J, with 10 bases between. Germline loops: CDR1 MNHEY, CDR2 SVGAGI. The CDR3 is CASRLQGNYGYTF. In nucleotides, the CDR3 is TGTGCCAGCAGACTTCAGGGGAACTATGGCTACACCTTC.

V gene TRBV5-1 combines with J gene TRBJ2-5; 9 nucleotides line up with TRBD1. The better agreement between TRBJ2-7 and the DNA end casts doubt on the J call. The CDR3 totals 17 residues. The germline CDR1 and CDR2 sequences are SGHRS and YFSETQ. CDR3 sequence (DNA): TGCGCCAGCAGCTTGGGACTCGGGACAGGGTCCCTCCACGAGCAGTACTTC. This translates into CASSLGLGTGSLHEQYF.

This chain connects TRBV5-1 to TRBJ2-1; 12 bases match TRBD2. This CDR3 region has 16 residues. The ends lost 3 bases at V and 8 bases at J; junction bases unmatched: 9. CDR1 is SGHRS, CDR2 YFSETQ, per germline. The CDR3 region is CASSYTGTSGSDEQFF. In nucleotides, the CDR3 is TGCGCCAGCAGCTACACCGGGACTAGCGGGTCGGATGAGCAGTTCTTC. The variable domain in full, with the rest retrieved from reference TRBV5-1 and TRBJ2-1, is KAGVTQTPRYLIKTRGQQVTLSCSPISGHRSVSWYQQTPGQGLQFLFEYFSETQRNKGNFPGRFSGRQFSNSRSEMNVSTLELGDSALYLCASSYTGTSGSDEQFFGPGTRLTVL.

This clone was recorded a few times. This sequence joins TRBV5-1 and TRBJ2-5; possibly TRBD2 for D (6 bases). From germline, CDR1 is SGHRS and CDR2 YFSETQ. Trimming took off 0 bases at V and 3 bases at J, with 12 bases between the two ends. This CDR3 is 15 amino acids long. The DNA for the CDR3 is TGCGCCAGCAGCTTGGACGGGAGAAGAGAAGAGACCCAGTACTTC. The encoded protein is CASSLDGRREETQYF.

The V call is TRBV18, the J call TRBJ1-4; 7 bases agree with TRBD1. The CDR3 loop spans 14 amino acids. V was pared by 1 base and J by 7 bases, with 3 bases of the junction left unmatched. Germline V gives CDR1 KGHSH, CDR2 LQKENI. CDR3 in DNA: TGTGCCAGCTCACCACTGGGACAGCTTGAAAAACTGTTTTTT. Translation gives CASSPLGQLEKLFF.

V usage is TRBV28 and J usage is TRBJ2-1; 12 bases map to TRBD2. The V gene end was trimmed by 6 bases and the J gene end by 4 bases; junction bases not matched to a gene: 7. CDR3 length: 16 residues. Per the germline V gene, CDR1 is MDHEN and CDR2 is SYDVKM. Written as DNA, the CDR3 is TGTGCCAGCAGACCCCGGCTAGCGGGAGGGTACAATGAGCAGTTCTTC. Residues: CASRPRLAGGYNEQFF.